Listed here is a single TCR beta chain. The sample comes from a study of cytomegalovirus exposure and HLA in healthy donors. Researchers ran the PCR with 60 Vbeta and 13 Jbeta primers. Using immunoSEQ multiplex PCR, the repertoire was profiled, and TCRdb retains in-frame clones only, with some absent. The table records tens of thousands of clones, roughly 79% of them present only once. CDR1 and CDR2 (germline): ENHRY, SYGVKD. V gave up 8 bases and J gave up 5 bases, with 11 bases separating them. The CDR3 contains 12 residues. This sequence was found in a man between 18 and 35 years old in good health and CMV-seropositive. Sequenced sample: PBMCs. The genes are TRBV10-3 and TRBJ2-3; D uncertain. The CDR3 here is CAILPAGDTQYF. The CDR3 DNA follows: TGTGCCATCCTTCCTGCCGGAGATACGCAGTATTTT.